The 25 T cell receptor beta chains reported below all come from one sample, sequenced in a study of shared clonotypes between healthy human individuals (dated by TCRdb to between 2020 and 2021). The library was made by the immunoSEQ multiplex PCR assay. Drawn from immuneACCESS, this table holds only the in-frame rearrangements with V and J called that TCRdb kept. Clones are partly lost; checked studies trace under half to an unresolved V gene and leave the rest unexplained. In all, the sample holds about 2 million clones, and 85% to 95% of those were seen once. The top ten hold around 0.13% of the sample. The sequenced sample was naive CD4+ T cells sorted from blood. Read against the paper, the sample's cell subset or site label means: CD45RA+ positively selected. The receptors here all came from a man aged 18 to 30 in good health.

The chain has TRBV10-3 and TRBJ2-7; no firm D call. Germline V gives CDR1 ENHRY, CDR2 SYGVKD. The length of the CDR3 is 13 residues. Between the trimmed V and J ends, which lost 8 bases and 5 bases, there was a span of 16 bases. The CDR3 DNA is TGTGCCATCTTACGACAAGCTTCGGACGAGCAGTACTTC. Translation gives CAILRQASDEQYF.

To note about this clone: The sample holds other DNA sequences that translate to the same CDR3. The V and J genes are TRBV30 and TRBJ2-1; 12 bases map to TRBD2. The V gene end was trimmed by 0 bases and the J gene end by 5 bases; junction bases not matched to a gene: 2. The CDR3 is made up of 15 amino acids. The germline gives CDR1 GTSNPN, CDR2 SVGIG (reference sequence). CDR3 amino acids: CAWSVRLAGDNEQFF. The CDR3 DNA is TGTGCCTGGAGTGTACGACTAGCGGGAGACAATGAGCAGTTCTTC. Filled out from reference TRBV30 and TRBJ2-1, the complete variable domain reads SQTIHQWPATLVQPVGSPLSLECTVEGTSNPNLYWYRQAAGRGLQLLFYSVGIGQISSEVPQNLSASRPQDRQFILSSKKLLLSDSGFYLCAWSVRLAGDNEQFFGPGTRLTVL.

This clone was detected once. This CDR3 is CASSREAGDSPLHF. CDR3 nucleotide sequence: TGCGCCAGCAGCCGAGAGGCAGGGGATTCACCCCTCCACTTT. The V gene is TRBV4-3, the J gene TRBJ1-6, with D possibly matching TRBD1 (6 bases). CDR3 length equals 14 residues. The V gene's germline CDR1 is LGHNA and CDR2 YSLEER. Deletions cut 4 bases from V and 8 bases from J, with 12 bases between.

DNA of the CDR3: TGTGCCCGCGCAATGGCCCCCAATAGCAATCAGCCCCAGCATTTT. As protein: CARAMAPNSNQPQHF. The chain has TRBV27 and TRBJ1-5; no definite D call. This CDR3 has 15 amino acids. Trimming took off 11 bases at V and 0 bases at J, with 17 bases between the two ends. Germline values: CDR1 MNHEY, CDR2 SMNVEV (reference sequence).

V gene TRBV6-5 combines with J gene TRBJ2-7, with D possibly TRBD2 on 6 matching bases. CDR1 MNHEY and CDR2 SVGAGI come from the germline V gene. This CDR3 is built from 13 residues. Trimming removed 7 bases from V and 3 bases from J, with 13 bases in between. The CDR3 here is CASTRGSVYEQYF. The CDR3 DNA reads as TGTGCCAGCACCCGGGGGTCCGTCTACGAGCAGTACTTC.

The chain has TRBV5-6 and TRBJ2-7; 15 nucleotides agree with TRBD2. Trimming at V came to 0 bases and at J to 2 bases, leaving 9 bases not matched to a gene. The CDR3 is 19 amino acids. The V gene's germline CDR1 is SGHDT and CDR2 YYEEEE. CDR3 DNA sequence: TGTGCCAGCAGCTTGGTCGGACTAGCGGGAGGGCGCTTAGCCTACGAGCAGTACTTC. Translation: CASSLVGLAGGRLAYEQYF.

The chain employs TRBV5-1 and TRBJ2-1; TRBD2 agrees at 9 bases. V lost 4 bases to trimming and J lost 7 bases; unmatched junction nucleotides: 15. The CDR3 is 17 residues long. The V gene's germline CDR1 is SGHRS and CDR2 YFSETQ. CDR3 DNA: TGCGCCAGCAGCCTCACCTCTAGCGGGACGGCGGGGAATGAGCAGTTCTTC. Its translation: CASSLTSSGTAGNEQFF.

On this clone: Other DNA sequences in the sample encode the same CDR3. J is TRBJ1-1 and V is TRBV7-9; D ambiguous. Germline CDR1 reads SEHNR; CDR2 reads FQNEAQ (reference sequence). The CDR3 extends over 12 amino acids. Trimming shortened V by 1 base and J by 7 bases, and 7 bases separated the two germline ends. The CDR3 DNA reads as TGTGCCAGCAGCTTAGATGGCGGTGAAGCTTTCTTT. Protein: CASSLDGGEAFF.

The chain recombines TRBV4-1 with TRBJ2-1, with unresolved D. V dropped 0 bases and J dropped 3 bases, with 9 bases sitting between them. CDR1 and CDR2 from the germline V gene are MGHRA and YSYEKL. CDR3 length: 15 amino acids. As DNA, the CDR3 is TGCGCCAGCAGCCAAGATCGGCTGATCTACAATGAGCAGTTCTTC. Protein sequence: CASSQDRLIYNEQFF.

V is TRBV29-1 and J is TRBJ2-1; D gene unclear. V was cut by 1 base and J by 10 bases, with 11 bases left in between. This CDR3 contains 12 residues. Germline V gene lookup returns CDR1 SQVTM and CDR2 ANQGSEA. The CDR3 sequence: CSVEGAGREQFF. CDR3 coding DNA: TGCAGCGTTGAAGGGGCCGGAAGAGAGCAGTTCTTC.

This clone was seen just once. This same CDR3 is encoded by further DNA sequences in the sample. The V gene is TRBV6-5, the J gene TRBJ1-2, with D possibly matching TRBD1 (5 bases). This CDR3 comprises 12 residues. Germline-derived CDR1 and CDR2 are MNHEY and SVGAGI. Trimming took off 3 bases at V and 7 bases at J, with 9 bases between the two ends. The CDR3 DNA reads as TGTGCCAGCAGTTATCGGGGGTCTGGCTACACCTTC. Translating gives CASSYRGSGYTF.

The DNA for the CDR3 is TGCGCCAGCAGCAGAGACAGGGTGAAGTACTTC. Translating it yields CASSRDRVKYF. This chain uses TRBV5-1 with TRBJ2-7; 7 nucleotides line up with TRBD1. This CDR3 is built from 11 residues. V was clipped by 4 bases and J by 11 bases; unmatched bases: 6. Germline V CDR1 and CDR2: SGHRS, YFSETQ. The complete variable domain, with remaining parts taken from reference TRBV5-1 and TRBJ2-7, reads KAGVTQTPRYLIKTRGQQVTLSCSPISGHRSVSWYQQTPGQGLQFLFEYFSETQRNKGNFPGRFSGRQFSNSRSEMNVSTLELGDSALYLCASSRDRVKYFGPGTRLTVT.

This clone was counted a single time. Different DNA sequences within this sample yield the same CDR3. The V call is TRBV2, the J call TRBJ2-7; D gene uncertain. Germline CDR1 reads SNHLY; CDR2 reads FYNNEI. The V and J ends lost 4 bases and 3 bases respectively, with 7 bases between them. The CDR3 contains 12 residues. The CDR3: CASSVVGYEQYF. The CDR3 DNA sequence: TGTGCCAGCAGTGTGGTTGGCTACGAGCAGTACTTC.

This chain connects TRBV7-2 to TRBJ2-5; 9 nucleotides align to TRBD1. The CDR3 has 16 residues. V shed 3 bases, J shed 2 bases, and the junction held 7 bases outside the gene matches. CDR1 and CDR2 from the germline V gene are SGHTA and FQGNSA. CDR3: CASSLPGQGLQETQYF. CDR3 nucleotides: TGTGCCAGCAGCTTGCCGGGACAGGGCCTTCAAGAGACCCAGTACTTC.

The chain links TRBV6-5 to TRBJ2-1; the D gene is possibly TRBD1 (6 bases). Looked up from germline, CDR1 is MNHEY and CDR2 is SVGAGI. There are 15 residues in the CDR3. The V end lost 9 bases, the J end lost 10 bases, and 25 bases lay between the germline ends. CDR3 coding DNA: TGTGCCAGTAGACCCGACAGGTTGTCATTTAACGAGCAGTTCTTC. As protein: CASRPDRLSFNEQFF.

CDR3 residues: CASSPWGGAVMTDTQYF. The CDR3 coding sequence is TGTGCCAGCAGCCCTTGGGGGGGCGCGGTGATGACAGATACGCAGTATTTT. The genes are TRBV11-2 and TRBJ2-3, with D possibly TRBD2 on 7 matching bases. V was cut by 5 bases and J by 3 bases, with 21 bases left in between. Germline CDR1 and CDR2: SGHAT and FQNNGV. This CDR3 is built from 17 residues.

The chain combines TRBV2 with TRBJ2-1; 9 bases are a match to TRBD1. There are 15 residues in the CDR3. V lost 7 bases, J lost 6 bases, and 10 bases stayed unmatched. Germline values: CDR1 SNHLY, CDR2 FYNNEI. In nucleotides, the CDR3 is TGTGCCAGCACCAGGCCGGGACAGGGTTCCAATGAGCAGTTCTTC. It translates to CASTRPGQGSNEQFF. Full variable domain (missing parts from reference TRBV2 and TRBJ2-1): EPEVTQTPSHQVTQMGQEVILRCVPISNHLYFYWYRQILGQKVEFLVSFYNNEISEKSEIFDDQFSVERPDGSNFTLKIRSTKLEDSAMYFCASTRPGQGSNEQFFGPGTRLTVL.

A note on this clone: Other DNA sequences in the sample encode the same CDR3. The CDR3 DNA sequence: TGCGCCAGCAGCTTGGGCGGGAGTGGGTCCTACAATGAGCAGTTCTTC. This gives the protein CASSLGGSGSYNEQFF. The chain carries TRBV5-1 and TRBJ2-1; 7 bases are a match to TRBD2. This CDR3 has 16 amino acids. In germline, CDR1 is SGHRS, CDR2 YFSETQ. With 0 bases clipped from V and 1 base from J, the junction kept 4 bases outside the gene matches.

J is TRBJ1-4 and V is TRBV7-2; D not resolved. V was trimmed by 2 bases and J by 8 bases, leaving 12 bases between them. Germline lookup yields CDR1 SGHTA and CDR2 FQGNSA. The CDR3 runs 14 residues. The CDR3 sequence: CASSLSRGAEKLFF. The CDR3, as DNA: TGTGCCAGCAGCTTATCCCGGGGAGCGGAAAAACTGTTTTTT.

The chain recombines TRBV18 with TRBJ2-2, with TRBD1 matching 7 bases. Germline-derived CDR1 and CDR2 are KGHSH and LQKENI. The J segment lost 8 bases and the V segment lost 5 bases, leaving 8 bases of the junction unmatched. CDR3 length: 14 residues. The CDR3 bases are TGTGCCAGCTCATCCGGGACAGTCATAGGGGAGCTGTTTTTT. The encoded protein is CASSSGTVIGELFF.

On this clone: The junction shows a germline mismatch at one end, possibly a read error. The rearrangement joins TRBV5-1 to TRBJ1-2; 9 bases match TRBD1. This CDR3 is 14 amino acids long. Per germline, CDR1 SGHRS and CDR2 YFSETQ. As DNA, the CDR3 is TGCGCCGGCAGCTTGGACAGGGGTGACTATGGCTACACCTTC. Its translation is CAGSLDRGDYGYTF.

The J gene is TRBJ2-1, the V gene TRBV19; a weak D match, TRBD2 (6 bases). This CDR3 is built from 14 residues. Trimming took off 0 bases at V and 7 bases at J, with 10 bases between the two ends. The germline CDR1 and CDR2 sequences are LNHDA and SQIVND (reference sequence). The CDR3 protein is CASSIEGRSNEQFF. CDR3 DNA: TGTGCCAGTAGTATAGAAGGGAGGTCAAATGAGCAGTTCTTC. Using reference TRBV19 and TRBJ2-1 for the parts outside the CDR3, the full variable domain is DGGITQSPKYLFRKEGQNVTLSCEQNLNHDAMYWYRQDPGQGLRLIYYSQIVNDFQKGDIAEGYSVSREKKESFPLTVTSAQKNPTAFYLCASSIEGRSNEQFFGPGTRLTVL.

This chain links TRBV7-8 with TRBJ1-4; tentative D call: TRBD1 (5 bases). The CDR3 has 14 residues. Per the germline V gene, CDR1 is SGHVS and CDR2 is FQNEAQ. Trimming pared 1 base from V and 4 bases from J, leaving 7 bases between. The CDR3 DNA follows: TGTGCCAGCAGCTTAGGGGGGATTAATGAAAAACTGTTTTTT. Its translation: CASSLGGINEKLFF.

This chain links TRBV29-1 with TRBJ2-6; no clear D gene. In germline, CDR1 is SQVTM, CDR2 ANQGSEA. V was cut by 2 bases and J by 3 bases, with 11 bases left in between. CDR3 length equals 15 residues. CDR3 protein: CSVEFGAYGANVLTF. CDR3 nucleotide sequence: TGCAGCGTTGAATTCGGTGCTTATGGGGCCAACGTCCTGACTTTC.

The J gene is TRBJ1-2, the V gene TRBV9; 7 nucleotides line up with TRBD1. Germline assignment: CDR1 SGDLS and CDR2 YYNGEE. The CDR3 totals 14 residues. V was pared by 0 bases and J by 5 bases, with 4 bases of the junction left unmatched. CDR3 in amino acids: CASSVGGGQYGYTF. The CDR3 bases are TGTGCCAGCAGCGTAGGAGGGGGCCAATATGGCTACACCTTC. The full variable domain, its missing parts supplied by reference TRBV9 and TRBJ1-2, is DSGVTQTPKHLITATGQRVTLRCSPRSGDLSVYWYQQSLDQGLQFLIQYYNGEERAKGNILERFSAQQFPDLHSELNLSSLELGDSALYFCASSVGGGQYGYTFGSGTRLTVV.